The 23 T cell receptor beta chains in this list originate from one sample, sequenced in a study of technical replicates of blood from a few donors. Repertoires were generated with immunoSEQ multiplex PCR, while TCRdb's copy carries only in-frame clones and drops some. The sample has 76,000 or so clones, 80% to 90% seen once; the top ten hold roughly 4.5%. The sample comprised PBMCs. The receptors stem from a human donor in good health. Some clones in this sample may be carry-over from other donors' samples.

V usage is TRBV6-6 and J usage is TRBJ2-5, with D tentatively TRBD1 (7 bases). Between the trimmed V and J ends, which lost 6 bases and 5 bases, there was a span of 10 bases. Germline CDR1 MNHNY, CDR2 SVGAGI (reference sequence). CDR3 length: 12 amino acids. For the CDR3, the DNA is TGTGCCAGCAGCAGGGGGGTTGAGACCCAGTACTTC. It is translated as CASSRGVETQYF.

The chain carries TRBV25-1 and TRBJ2-7, with TRBD1 matching over 7 bases. There are 13 residues in the CDR3. The J segment lost 1 base and the V segment lost 6 bases, leaving 3 bases of the junction unmatched. In germline, CDR1 is MGHDK, CDR2 SYGVNS. Written as DNA, the CDR3 is TGTGCCAGCAGATTGGGACAGTCCTACGAGCAGTACTTC. It yields the protein CASRLGQSYEQYF.

This chain connects TRBV30 to TRBJ2-7; 7 bases are shared with TRBD2. The CDR3 is made up of 12 amino acids. Trimming took 2 bases from V and 4 from J; bases not matched to a gene: 2. Germline CDR1 is GTSNPN and CDR2 is SVGIG (reference sequence). Here the CDR3 DNA reads TGTGCCTGGAGTATCGGGGGGTACGAGCAGTACTTC. It is translated as CAWSIGGYEQYF.

The rearrangement links TRBV19 to TRBJ1-1, with 8 bases matching TRBD1. This CDR3 is built from 17 residues. In germline, CDR1 is LNHDA, CDR2 SQIVND (reference sequence). Unmatched junction bases numbered 14, after V lost 6 bases and J lost 2 bases. The chain's CDR3 is CASSPRRQGARNTEAFF. CDR3 DNA sequence: TGTGCCAGTAGCCCCAGGAGGCAGGGGGCACGTAACACTGAAGCTTTCTTT.

This clone was counted once. The chain has TRBV7-3 and TRBJ2-3; D not certain. The CDR3 has 12 amino acids. Deletions cut 3 bases from V and 6 bases from J, with 7 bases between. CDR1 is SGHTA and CDR2 is FQGTGA in the germline V gene. CDR3 coding DNA: TGTGCCAGCAGCTTCCCACGGGATACGCAGTATTTT. Translating gives CASSFPRDTQYF.

The chain is built from TRBV7-2 and TRBJ1-2, with 7 bases that match TRBD1. The germline V gene has CDR1 SGHTA and CDR2 FQGNSA. This CDR3 is 14 amino acids long. The ends lost 1 base at V and 4 bases at J; junction bases unmatched: 3. CDR3 nucleotide sequence: TGTGCCAGCAGCTTAGGACAGGGTTCCTATGGCTACACCTTC. Protein product: CASSLGQGSYGYTF.

The rearrangement joins TRBV4-2 to TRBJ2-7; 12 bases agree with TRBD2. There are 16 residues in the CDR3. Unmatched junction bases numbered 4, after V lost 0 bases and J lost 4 bases. Germline CDR1 reads LGHNA; CDR2 reads YNFKEQ. The CDR3 DNA follows: TGTGCCAGCAGCCAAGAACTAGCGGGGGGTGGGTACGAGCAGTACTTC. Its translation is CASSQELAGGGYEQYF.

This clone has just a few counts. The rearrangement joins TRBV29-1 to TRBJ1-1; no clear D gene. The V end lost 7 bases, the J end lost 2 bases, and 11 bases lay between the germline ends. CDR3 length: 12 amino acids. Germline V gene lookup returns CDR1 SQVTM and CDR2 ANQGSEA. CDR3 in DNA: TGCAGCGGGGAGCCCGGCAACACTGAAGCTTTCTTT. Its protein is CSGEPGNTEAFF.

In its sample, this clone was seen once. This sequence joins TRBV7-6 and TRBJ1-2; TRBD1 is a possible D gene (6 bases). Trimming left V 5 bases short and J 0 bases short, with 13 bases between. The CDR3 spans 15 residues. Germline values: CDR1 SGHVS, CDR2 FNYEAQ. This chain's CDR3 is CASSPGGRANYGYTF. The CDR3 DNA follows: TGTGCCAGCAGCCCGGGGGGCAGGGCTAACTATGGCTACACCTTC.

Of note for this clone: Other DNA sequences of this sample code for an identical CDR3. The chain carries TRBV7-2 and TRBJ2-3, with 11 bases matching TRBD2. This CDR3 comprises 15 residues. Trimming took 4 bases from V and 4 from J; bases not matched to a gene: 4. Germline V gene sequence: CDR1 SGHTA, CDR2 FQGNSA. This CDR3 is CASSSLAGAPDTQYF. The DNA for the CDR3 is TGTGCCAGCAGCTCACTAGCGGGAGCTCCAGATACGCAGTATTTT.

The chain employs TRBV4-3 and TRBJ1-2; possibly TRBD1 for D (5 bases). The V gene's germline CDR1 is LGHNA and CDR2 YSLEER. The CDR3 covers 14 residues. V lost 4 bases and J 7 bases, leaving 16 bases between the germline ends. The CDR3 nucleotides read TGCGCCAGCAGCCTCTTCCAAGCGGGGGGTGGCTACACCTTC. As protein: CASSLFQAGGGYTF.

V usage is TRBV4-1 and J usage is TRBJ1-1; the match to TRBD1 covers 11 bases. This CDR3 region has 14 residues. The germline V gene encodes CDR1 MGHRA and CDR2 YSYEKL. The V gene end was trimmed by 0 bases and the J gene end by 11 bases; junction bases not matched to a gene: 5. CDR3 amino acids: CASSQEDRGLGAFF. CDR3 coding DNA: TGCGCCAGCAGCCAAGAGGACAGGGGGCTCGGGGCTTTCTTT.

The rearrangement links TRBV7-2 to TRBJ2-2; 9 bases map to TRBD1. CDR1 and CDR2 (germline): SGHTA, FQGNSA. The CDR3 contains 15 residues. V lost 6 bases to trimming and J lost 7 bases; unmatched junction nucleotides: 9. CDR3 coding DNA: TGTGCCAGCAGATCCGGGACAGGGCGTAACGGGGAGCTGTTTTTT. The encoded protein is CASRSGTGRNGELFF.

The V gene is TRBV29-1, the J gene TRBJ1-2, with 7 bases that match TRBD1. V shed 1 base and J 7 bases; nucleotides not matched to a gene: 15. CDR1 and CDR2 (germline): SQVTM, ANQGSEA. CDR3 size: 16 residues. CDR3: CSVEAGPQGLASGYTF. In nucleotides, the CDR3 is TGCAGCGTTGAAGCCGGTCCACAGGGGCTTGCAAGTGGCTACACCTTC. Looking up the rest from reference TRBV29-1 and TRBJ1-2 gives the full variable domain: SAVISQKPSRDICQRGTSLTIQCQVDSQVTMMFWYRQQPGQSLTLIATANQGSEATYESGFVIDKFPISRPNLTFSTLTVSNMSPEDSSIYLCSVEAGPQGLASGYTFGSGTRLTVV.

V usage is TRBV5-1 and J usage is TRBJ1-2; D ambiguous. V shed 0 bases and J shed 3 bases, with 6 bases lying between them. This CDR3 has 13 residues. Per germline, CDR1 SGHRS and CDR2 YFSETQ. This CDR3 reads CASSLGEYYGYTF. Written as DNA, the CDR3 is TGCGCCAGCAGCTTGGGAGAGTACTATGGCTACACCTTC.

CDR3 region: CASSSPALGYGYTF. The CDR3, as DNA: TGTGCCAGCAGCTCCCCCGCTCTAGGCTATGGCTACACCTTC. This chain uses TRBV7-2 with TRBJ1-2; D gene unclear. Germline CDR1 reads SGHTA; CDR2 reads FQGNSA. The CDR3 has 14 residues. V dropped 4 bases and J dropped 4 bases, with 13 bases sitting between them.

This clone was picked up one time. The DNA of the CDR3 is TGTGCCTGGAGTCTCTCTACAGGGGGAAATTCACCCCTCCACTTT. Translating it yields CAWSLSTGGNSPLHF. The chain joins TRBV30 to TRBJ1-6; TRBD1 matches at 8 bases. Germline V gene lookup returns CDR1 GTSNPN and CDR2 SVGIG (reference sequence). Trimming cost V 2 bases and J 7 bases; bases outside gene matches: 7. The CDR3 is 15 amino acids.

The CDR3 coding sequence is TGTGCCAGCAGCTTACGGACAGGGGTCGAAGATACGCAGTATTTT. Translated, it gives CASSLRTGVEDTQYF. The chain links TRBV7-9 to TRBJ2-3, with 9 bases lining up with TRBD1. The germline CDR1 and CDR2 sequences are SEHNR and FQNEAQ (reference sequence). The CDR3 has 15 amino acids. The J segment lost 5 bases and the V segment lost 2 bases, leaving 5 bases of the junction unmatched.

This chain links TRBV25-1 with TRBJ2-1; 7 positions agree with TRBD2. J was trimmed by 10 bases and V by 4 bases; bases with no gene match: 7. Germline V gives CDR1 MGHDK, CDR2 SYGVNS. This CDR3 contains 13 residues. The CDR3 spells CASSGPTSAEQFF. Here the CDR3 DNA reads TGTGCCAGCAGTGGACCAACTAGCGCCGAGCAGTTCTTC.

The V gene is TRBV19, the J gene TRBJ1-4; D is uncertain. CDR3 length: 16 residues. The V end lost 5 bases, the J end lost 7 bases, and 20 bases lay between the germline ends. Germline V gene sequence: CDR1 LNHDA, CDR2 SQIVND (reference sequence). DNA of the CDR3: TGTGCCAGTAGTGCCACTTCCCGGGTGGTTTTTGAAAAACTGTTTTTT. Its translation: CASSATSRVVFEKLFF.

The V gene is TRBV30, the J gene TRBJ2-5; no definite D call. V shed 3 bases and J shed 6 bases, with 8 bases lying between them. Per the germline V gene, CDR1 is GTSNPN and CDR2 is SVGIG (reference sequence). The CDR3 runs to 11 residues. For the CDR3, the DNA is TGTGCCTGGAGGGCCTCGAAGACCCAGTACTTC. This gives the protein CAWRASKTQYF.

In DNA, the CDR3 is TGCGCCAGCAGCTTAACAGGGGTTCGTGAAGCTTTCTTT. Amino acid sequence: CASSLTGVREAFF. The chain has TRBV5-1 and TRBJ1-1; 7 bases map to TRBD1. This CDR3 is 13 amino acids long. V shed 2 bases and J 7 bases; nucleotides not matched to a gene: 5. CDR1 and CDR2 (germline): SGHRS, YFSETQ.

The gene calls are TRBV4-2 and TRBJ2-7, with 16 bases that match TRBD2. Germline CDR1 is LGHNA and CDR2 is YNFKEQ. The CDR3 contains 20 residues. V dropped 3 bases and J dropped 9; count of bases not matched to a gene: 20. The CDR3 bases are TGTGCCAGCAGCCATACCCCGGGACTAGCGGGAGGGCTTGCCAACCCGGCGCAGTACTTC. This sequence encodes CASSHTPGLAGGLANPAQYF.